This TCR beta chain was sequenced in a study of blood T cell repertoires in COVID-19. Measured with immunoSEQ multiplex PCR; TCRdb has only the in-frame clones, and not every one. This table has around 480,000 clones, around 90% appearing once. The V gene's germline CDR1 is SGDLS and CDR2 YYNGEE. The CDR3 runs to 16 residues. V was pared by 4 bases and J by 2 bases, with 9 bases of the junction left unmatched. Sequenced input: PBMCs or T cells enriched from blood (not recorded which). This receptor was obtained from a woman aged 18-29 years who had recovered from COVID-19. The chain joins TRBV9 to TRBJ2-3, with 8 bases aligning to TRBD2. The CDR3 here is CASSPRLATLTDTQYF. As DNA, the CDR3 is TGTGCCAGCAGCCCGAGACTAGCGACCCTCACAGATACGCAGTATTTT. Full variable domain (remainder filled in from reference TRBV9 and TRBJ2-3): DSGVTQTPKHLITATGQRVTLRCSPRSGDLSVYWYQQSLDQGLQFLIQYYNGEERAKGNILERFSAQQFPDLHSELNLSSLELGDSALYFCASSPRLATLTDTQYFGPGTRLTVL.